One sample yielded the 16 T cell receptor beta chains listed below, sequenced in a study of PD-L1 blockade in urothelial cancer. This table comes from immunoSEQ multiplex PCR, and its TCRdb copy is limited to in-frame clones, with some not included. The sample contains 40,000 to 50,000 clones, about 81% of which appear only once. Time point in this sample: pretreatment peripheral blood. The specimen was PBMCs, collected around atezolizumab (anti-PD-L1) treatment. The source is a man between 65 and 79 years old with urothelial cancer.

This clone showed up just once. The gene calls are TRBV11-1 and TRBJ2-5, with 7 positions matching TRBD2. V lost 5 bases, J lost 3 bases, and 3 bases stayed unmatched. CDR1 is SGHAT and CDR2 is FQDESV in the germline V gene (reference sequence). CDR3 length: 13 residues. CDR3 region: CASSRGEKETQYF. In nucleotides, the CDR3 is TGTGCCAGCAGCCGGGGGGAGAAAGAGACCCAGTACTTC.

The chain is built from TRBV25-1 and TRBJ2-4, with TRBD1 matching 9 bases. CDR3 length equals 15 residues. CDR1 and CDR2 from the germline V gene are MGHDK and SYGVNS. Unmatched junction bases numbered 9, after V lost 5 bases and J lost 7 bases. The CDR3 spells CASSPTGGAGNIQYF. CDR3 nucleotides: TGTGCCAGCAGTCCTACAGGGGGCGCAGGGAACATTCAGTACTTC. The complete variable domain, with remaining parts taken from reference TRBV25-1 and TRBJ2-4, reads EADIYQTPRYLVIGTGKKITLECSQTMGHDKMYWYQQDPGMELHLIHYSYGVNSTEKGDLSSESTVSRIRTEHFPLTLESARPSHTSQYLCASSPTGGAGNIQYFGAGTRLSVL.

This clone was observed once. The chain uses TRBV18 and TRBJ2-7, with D possibly TRBD1 on 6 matching bases. Germline V gene data show CDR1 as KGHSH and CDR2 as LQKENI. The ends were cut back, 2 bases at V and 5 bases at J, with 19 bases in the middle. The CDR3 consists of 16 residues. CDR3: CASSPTTRGVFNEQYF. The CDR3 region has the DNA TGTGCCAGCTCACCAACGACCAGGGGCGTTTTTAACGAGCAGTACTTC.

This rearrangement joins TRBV7-2 to TRBJ2-4; weak D call: TRBD1 (6 bases). V lost 7 bases and J 14 bases, leaving 18 bases between the germline ends. The length of the CDR3 is 12 residues. Germline V gene sequence: CDR1 SGHTA, CDR2 FQGNSA. In DNA form, the CDR3 reads TGTGCCAGCAACGCCGGAGGACAGAGGGAGTACTTC. This sequence encodes CASNAGGQREYF. The variable domain in full, with the rest retrieved from reference TRBV7-2 and TRBJ2-4, is GAGVSQSPSNKVTEKGKDVELRCDPISGHTALYWYRQSLGQGLEFLIYFQGNSAPDKSGLPSDRFSAERTGGSVSTLTIQRTQQEDSAVYLCASNAGGQREYFGAGTRLSVL.

The V gene is TRBV28, the J gene TRBJ1-1, with 8 bases matching TRBD1. Germline V CDR1 and CDR2: MDHEN, SYDVKM. With 6 bases clipped from V and 2 bases from J, the junction kept 8 bases outside the gene matches. This CDR3 has 15 amino acids. The CDR3 sequence is CASSRHGQGNTEAFF. The CDR3, as DNA: TGTGCCAGCAGCCGACACGGACAGGGCAACACTGAAGCTTTCTTT.

The rearrangement links TRBV7-2 to TRBJ1-1, with a possible D match to TRBD1 (5 bases). The V and J ends lost 4 bases and 4 bases respectively, with 13 bases between them. The CDR3 has 14 residues. Germline loops: CDR1 SGHTA, CDR2 FQGNSA. CDR3 in DNA: TGTGCCAGCAGCTCCAGGGCCGGCGGCACTGAAGCTTTCTTT. It yields the protein CASSSRAGGTEAFF.

This rearrangement joins TRBV7-8 to TRBJ1-5, with no clear D. V dropped 4 bases and J dropped 3 bases, with 4 bases sitting between them. The CDR3 contains 12 residues. Germline lookup yields CDR1 SGHVS and CDR2 FQNEAQ. CDR3 DNA sequence: TGTGCCAGCAGCTGGCACAATCAGCCCCAGCATTTT. This codes for CASSWHNQPQHF.

This chain uses TRBV4-3 with TRBJ1-4; 7 bases map to TRBD1. Germline V lookup: CDR1 LGHNA, CDR2 YSLEER. Germline trimming cut 0 bases from V and 5 bases from J; bases unmatched to any gene: 6. The CDR3 totals 16 residues. The CDR3 DNA is TGCGCCAGCAGCCAAGATATTTACAGGGGAAATGAAAAACTGTTTTTT. Translated, it gives CASSQDIYRGNEKLFF.

This CDR3 reads CASSLGYRQIMNTEAFF. The CDR3 bases are TGTGCCAGCAGCTTGGGTTATCGACAAATCATGAACACTGAAGCTTTCTTT. This sequence joins TRBV5-4 and TRBJ1-1; no clear D gene. The CDR3 extends over 17 amino acids. V gave up 0 bases and J gave up 0 bases, with 15 bases separating them. Germline CDR1 and CDR2: SGHNT and YYREEE (reference sequence).

This chain uses TRBV5-5 with TRBJ2-7, with D perhaps TRBD2 (6 bases). The CDR3 loop spans 14 amino acids. The V gene lost 2 bases and the J gene lost 6 bases, with 15 bases spanning the gap. CDR1 SGHKS and CDR2 YYEKEE come from the germline V gene (reference sequence). For the CDR3, the DNA is TGTGCCAGCAGCTTAGTAGGCGGGGAAAGCGAGCAGTACTTC. Translation gives CASSLVGGESEQYF.

In nucleotides, the CDR3 is TGTGCCAGCAGTTTATGGGGAGAGGAGAGCTCTGGAAACACCATATATTTT. Its protein product is CASSLWGEESSGNTIYF. The chain combines TRBV28 with TRBJ1-3; the D is unclear. CDR1 is MDHEN and CDR2 is SYDVKM in the germline V gene. V lost 0 bases and J lost 0, with 12 bases in between. CDR3 length: 17 amino acids. The full variable domain, its missing parts supplied by reference TRBV28 and TRBJ1-3, is DVKVTQSSRYLVKRTGEKVFLECVQDMDHENMFWYRQDPGLGLRLIYFSYDVKMKEKGDIPEGYSVSREKKERFSLILESASTNQTSMYLCASSLWGEESSGNTIYFGEGSWLTVV.

Points on this clone: The junction shows a germline mismatch at one end, possibly a read error. V usage is TRBV5-8 and J usage is TRBJ1-5; D is undetermined. CDR3 length equals 17 residues. CDR1 and CDR2 from the germline V gene are SGHTS and YDEGEE. CDR3 loop: CASSLELRVDSNHPQHF. In DNA form, the CDR3 reads TGTGCCAGCAGCTTGGAGCTACGGGTCGATAGCAATCATCCCCAGCATTTT.

This chain links TRBV2 with TRBJ2-5, with a weak D call TRBD1 (6 bases). CDR1 and CDR2 from the germline V gene are SNHLY and FYNNEI. The V end was cut by 6 bases, the J end by 3 bases, with 11 bases between. This CDR3 region has 13 residues. Here the CDR3 reads CASSGDRKETQYF. Written as DNA, the CDR3 is TGTGCCAGCAGCGGTGACAGGAAAGAGACCCAGTACTTC. Full variable domain (missing parts from reference TRBV2 and TRBJ2-5): EPEVTQTPSHQVTQMGQEVILRCVPISNHLYFYWYRQILGQKVEFLVSFYNNEISEKSEIFDDQFSVERPDGSNFTLKIRSTKLEDSAMYFCASSGDRKETQYFGPGTRLLVL.

V is TRBV7-9 and J is TRBJ2-5, with 7 bases matching TRBD1. Germline CDR1 is SEHNR and CDR2 is FQNEAQ (reference sequence). The CDR3 extends over 15 amino acids. With 0 bases clipped from V and 5 bases from J, the junction kept 6 bases outside the gene matches. The CDR3 protein is CASSLARGLGETQYF. The CDR3 DNA reads as TGTGCCAGCAGCTTAGCAAGGGGGCTTGGGGAGACCCAGTACTTC.

The chain uses TRBV5-6 and TRBJ1-6; TRBD1 is a possible D gene (5 bases). Germline V CDR1 and CDR2: SGHDT, YYEEEE. Between the trimmed V and J ends, which lost 3 bases and 4 bases, there was a span of 8 bases. The CDR3 is 14 residues long. CDR3 DNA sequence: TGTGCCAGCAGCTCGACAGCTTATAATTCACCCCTCCACTTT. Translating it yields CASSSTAYNSPLHF.

This chain links TRBV7-2 with TRBJ2-7, with D perhaps matching TRBD1 (6 bases). The CDR3 has 14 residues. Trimming shortened V by 3 bases and J by 7 bases, and 16 bases separated the two germline ends. The germline V gene encodes CDR1 SGHTA and CDR2 FQGNSA. CDR3 DNA sequence: TGTGCCAGCAGCTTTATGGGGGCTCGTATGGAGCAGTACTTC. Protein: CASSFMGARMEQYF.